This T cell receptor (beta chain) was captured by sequencing in a study of identical twins. TCRdb processed the 5' RACE reads anew with MiXCR; each CDR3 protein has one entry. The sample shows around 690,000 distinct CDR3 sequences, 21% of them seen only once. This clonotype was counted a few times. Its cognate antigen is unknown. J was trimmed by 2 bases and V by 0 bases; bases with no gene match: 15. This CDR3 is built from 18 residues. CDR1 DFQATT and CDR2 SNEGSKA come from the germline V gene (reference sequence). Study-level findings and limits: There were fewer insertions in abundant cord blood beta clonotypes, but memory repertoires showed no such pattern.

These data were also filed under a second study, of T cells expressing NK-cell markers. As that study records: The share of CD8+ T cells held by dominant NKG2C+ clonotypes was about 1.0-8% in about 6 donors.

This receptor was obtained from a woman aged 18-29 years in good health. The sequenced sample consisted of PBMCs. The chain employs TRBV20-1 and TRBJ1-1; TRBD1 aligns across 7 bases. The CDR3 loop reads CSARDLGGGDQRNTEAFF. The CDR3, as DNA: TGCAGTGCTAGAGATCTGGGAGGGGGCGATCAGCGAAACACTGAAGCTTTCTTT.